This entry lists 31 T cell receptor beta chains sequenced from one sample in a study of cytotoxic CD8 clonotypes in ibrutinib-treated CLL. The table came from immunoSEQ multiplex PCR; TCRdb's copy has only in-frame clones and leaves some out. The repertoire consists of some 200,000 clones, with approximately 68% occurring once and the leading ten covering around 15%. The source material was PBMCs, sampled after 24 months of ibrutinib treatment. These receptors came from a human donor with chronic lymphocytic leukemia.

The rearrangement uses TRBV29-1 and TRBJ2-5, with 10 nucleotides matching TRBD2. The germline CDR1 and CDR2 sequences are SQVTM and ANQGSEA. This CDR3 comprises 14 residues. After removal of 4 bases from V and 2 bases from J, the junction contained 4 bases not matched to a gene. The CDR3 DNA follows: TGCAGCGTTGGGCCTAGCGGGAGTCAAGAGACCCAGTACTTC. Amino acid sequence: CSVGPSGSQETQYF. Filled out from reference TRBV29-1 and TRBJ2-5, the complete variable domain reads SAVISQKPSRDICQRGTSLTIQCQVDSQVTMMFWYRQQPGQSLTLIATANQGSEATYESGFVIDKFPISRPNLTFSTLTVSNMSPEDSSIYLCSVGPSGSQETQYFGPGTRLLVL.

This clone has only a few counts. CDR3 amino acids: CASVAGSVTEAFF. The CDR3 nucleotides read TGTGCCAGCGTTGCAGGGTCGGTCACTGAAGCTTTCTTT. The rearrangement uses TRBV7-6 and TRBJ1-1; a weak D match, TRBD1 (5 bases). Germline V gives CDR1 SGHVS, CDR2 FNYEAQ. Trimming shortened V by 8 bases and J by 4 bases, and 14 bases separated the two germline ends. The CDR3 covers 13 residues.

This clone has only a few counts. The CDR3 protein is CASSPPSSLRADTQYF. DNA for the CDR3: TGTGCCAGCTCACCACCGTCTTCTTTGCGCGCAGATACGCAGTATTTT. The chain carries TRBV18 and TRBJ2-3; no clear D. Germline lookup yields CDR1 KGHSH and CDR2 LQKENI. V was shortened by 0 bases and J by 4 bases, with 14 bases between the two germline ends. The CDR3 loop spans 16 amino acids. Complete variable domain (other parts from reference TRBV18 and TRBJ2-3): NAGVMQNPRHLVRRRGQEARLRCSPMKGHSHVYWYRQLPEEGLKFMVYLQKENIIDESGMPKERFSAEFPKEGPSILRIQQVVRGDSAAYFCASSPPSSLRADTQYFGPGTRLTVL.

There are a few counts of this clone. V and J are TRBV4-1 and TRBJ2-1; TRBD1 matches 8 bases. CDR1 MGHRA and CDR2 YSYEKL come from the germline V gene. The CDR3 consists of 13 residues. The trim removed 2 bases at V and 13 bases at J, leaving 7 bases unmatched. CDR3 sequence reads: CASSQIGTGSQFF. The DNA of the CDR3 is TGCGCCAGCAGCCAAATCGGGACAGGTTCTCAGTTCTTC.

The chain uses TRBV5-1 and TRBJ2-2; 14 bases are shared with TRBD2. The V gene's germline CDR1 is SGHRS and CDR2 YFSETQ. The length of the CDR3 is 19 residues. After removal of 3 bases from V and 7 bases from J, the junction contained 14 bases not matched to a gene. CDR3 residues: CASSSFLSGLAGGVGELFF. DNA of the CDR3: TGCGCCAGCAGCTCCTTCCTTTCCGGACTAGCGGGAGGTGTCGGGGAGCTGTTTTTT.

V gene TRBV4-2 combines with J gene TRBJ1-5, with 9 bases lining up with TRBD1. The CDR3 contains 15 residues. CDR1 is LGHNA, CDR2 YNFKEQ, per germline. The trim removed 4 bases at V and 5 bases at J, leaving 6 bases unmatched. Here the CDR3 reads CASSRGQGPDQPQHF. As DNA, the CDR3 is TGTGCCAGCAGCCGGGGACAGGGCCCTGATCAGCCCCAGCATTTT.

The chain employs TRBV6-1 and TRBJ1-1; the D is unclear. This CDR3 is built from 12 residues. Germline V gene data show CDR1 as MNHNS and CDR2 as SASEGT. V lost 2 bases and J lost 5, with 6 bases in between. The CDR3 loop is CASSELRTEAFF. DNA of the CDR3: TGTGCCAGCAGTGAACTGCGGACTGAAGCTTTCTTT.

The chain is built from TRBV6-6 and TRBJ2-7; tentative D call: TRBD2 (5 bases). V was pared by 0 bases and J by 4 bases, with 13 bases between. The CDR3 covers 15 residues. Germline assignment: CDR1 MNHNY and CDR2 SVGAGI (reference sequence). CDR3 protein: CASSYSSGSLYEQYF. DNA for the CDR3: TGTGCCAGCAGTTACTCGTCGGGATCCCTATACGAGCAGTACTTC.

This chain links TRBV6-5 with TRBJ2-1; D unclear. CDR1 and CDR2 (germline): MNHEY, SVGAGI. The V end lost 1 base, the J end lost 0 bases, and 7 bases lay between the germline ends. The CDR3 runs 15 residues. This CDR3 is CASSYFLGSYNEQFF. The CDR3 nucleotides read TGTGCCAGCAGTTACTTTCTGGGCTCCTACAATGAGCAGTTCTTC.

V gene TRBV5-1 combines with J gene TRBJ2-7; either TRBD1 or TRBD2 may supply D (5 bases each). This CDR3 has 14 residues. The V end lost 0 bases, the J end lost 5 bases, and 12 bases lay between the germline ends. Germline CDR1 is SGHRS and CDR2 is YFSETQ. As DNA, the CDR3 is TGCGCCAGCAGCTTGGAGGGGAGTGGTGACGAGCAGTACTTC. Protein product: CASSLEGSGDEQYF. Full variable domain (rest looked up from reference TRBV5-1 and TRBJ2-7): KAGVTQTPRYLIKTRGQQVTLSCSPISGHRSVSWYQQTPGQGLQFLFEYFSETQRNKGNFPGRFSGRQFSNSRSEMNVSTLELGDSALYLCASSLEGSGDEQYFGPGTRLTVT.

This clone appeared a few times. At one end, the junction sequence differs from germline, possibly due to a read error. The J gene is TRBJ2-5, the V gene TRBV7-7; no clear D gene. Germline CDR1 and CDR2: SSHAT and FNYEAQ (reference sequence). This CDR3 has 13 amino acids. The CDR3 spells CASSLDAQETQYF. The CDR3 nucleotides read TGTGCTAGCAGCTTAGATGCGCAAGAGACCCAGTACTTC.

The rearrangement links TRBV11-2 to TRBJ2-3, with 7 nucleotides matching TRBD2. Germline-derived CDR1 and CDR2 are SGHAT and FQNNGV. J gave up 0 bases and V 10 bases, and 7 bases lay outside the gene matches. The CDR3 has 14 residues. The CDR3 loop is CATGAGISTDTQYF. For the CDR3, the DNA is TGTGCCACCGGAGCGGGAATCAGCACAGATACGCAGTATTTT.

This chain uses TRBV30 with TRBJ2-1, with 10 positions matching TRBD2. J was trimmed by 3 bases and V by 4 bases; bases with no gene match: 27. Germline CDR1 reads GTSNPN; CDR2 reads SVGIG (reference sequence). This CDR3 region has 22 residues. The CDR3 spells CAWKGWVDRRLAGEGDYNEQFF. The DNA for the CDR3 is TGTGCCTGGAAGGGTTGGGTCGATCGGCGGCTAGCGGGAGAGGGTGACTACAATGAGCAGTTCTTC.

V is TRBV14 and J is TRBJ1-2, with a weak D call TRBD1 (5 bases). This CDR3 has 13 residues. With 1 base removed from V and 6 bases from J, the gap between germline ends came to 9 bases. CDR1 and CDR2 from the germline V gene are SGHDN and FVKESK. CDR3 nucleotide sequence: TGTGCCAGCAGCCAAGCAGGGTCCCATGGCTACACCTTC. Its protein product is CASSQAGSHGYTF.

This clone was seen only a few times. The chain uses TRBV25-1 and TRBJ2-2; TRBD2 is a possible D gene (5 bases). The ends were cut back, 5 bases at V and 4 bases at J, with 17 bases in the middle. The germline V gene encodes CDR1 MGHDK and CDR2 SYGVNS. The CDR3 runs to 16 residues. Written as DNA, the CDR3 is TGTGCCAGCAGTCACTTGGGCCTAGCTCCCACCGGGGAGCTGTTTTTT. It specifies CASSHLGLAPTGELFF. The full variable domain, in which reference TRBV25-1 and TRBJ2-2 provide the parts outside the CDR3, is EADIYQTPRYLVIGTGKKITLECSQTMGHDKMYWYQQDPGMELHLIHYSYGVNSTEKGDLSSESTVSRIRTEHFPLTLESARPSHTSQYLCASSHLGLAPTGELFFGEGSRLTVL.

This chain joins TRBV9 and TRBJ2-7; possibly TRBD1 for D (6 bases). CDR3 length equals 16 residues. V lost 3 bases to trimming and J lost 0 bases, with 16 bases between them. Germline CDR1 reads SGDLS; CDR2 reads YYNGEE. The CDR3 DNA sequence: TGTGCCAGCAGCGAAACGGACAGACCGAGCTCCTACGAGCAGTACTTC. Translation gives CASSETDRPSSYEQYF.

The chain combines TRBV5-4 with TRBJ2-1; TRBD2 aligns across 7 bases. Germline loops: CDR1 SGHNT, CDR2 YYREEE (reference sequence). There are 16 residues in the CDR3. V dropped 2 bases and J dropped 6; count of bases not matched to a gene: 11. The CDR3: CASSFGVGGSGNEQFF. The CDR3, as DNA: TGTGCCAGCAGCTTTGGTGTTGGCGGGAGTGGCAATGAGCAGTTCTTC.

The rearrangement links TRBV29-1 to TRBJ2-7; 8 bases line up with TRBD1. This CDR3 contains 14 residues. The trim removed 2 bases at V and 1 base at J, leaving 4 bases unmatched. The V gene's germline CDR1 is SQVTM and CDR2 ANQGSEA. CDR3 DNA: TGCAGCGTTGAATTTGGACAGGGATCCTACGAGCAGTACTTC. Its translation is CSVEFGQGSYEQYF.

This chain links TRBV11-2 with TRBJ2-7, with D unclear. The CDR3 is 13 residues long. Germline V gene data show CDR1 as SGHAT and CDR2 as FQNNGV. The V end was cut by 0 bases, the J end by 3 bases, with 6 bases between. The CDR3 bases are TGTGCCAGCAGCTTAGATTGGGGCTACGAGCAGTACTTC. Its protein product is CASSLDWGYEQYF.

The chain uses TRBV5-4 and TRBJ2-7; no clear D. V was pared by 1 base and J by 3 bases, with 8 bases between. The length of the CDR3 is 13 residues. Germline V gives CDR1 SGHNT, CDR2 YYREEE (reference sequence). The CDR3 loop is CASSLFDNYEQYF. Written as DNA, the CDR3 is TGTGCCAGCAGCTTGTTCGATAACTACGAGCAGTACTTC.

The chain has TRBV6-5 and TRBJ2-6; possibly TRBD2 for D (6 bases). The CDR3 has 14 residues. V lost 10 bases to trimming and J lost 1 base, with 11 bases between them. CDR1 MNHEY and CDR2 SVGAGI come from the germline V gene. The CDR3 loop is CAIGGPSGANVLTF. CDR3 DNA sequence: TGTGCCATCGGGGGTCCTTCTGGGGCCAACGTCCTGACTTTC.

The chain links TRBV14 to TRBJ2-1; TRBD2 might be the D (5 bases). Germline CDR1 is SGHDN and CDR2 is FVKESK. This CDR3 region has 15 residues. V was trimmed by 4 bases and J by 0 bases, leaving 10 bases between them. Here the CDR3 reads CASSLRVSSYNEQFF. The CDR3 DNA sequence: TGTGCCAGCAGCCTGCGGGTTAGCTCCTACAATGAGCAGTTCTTC.

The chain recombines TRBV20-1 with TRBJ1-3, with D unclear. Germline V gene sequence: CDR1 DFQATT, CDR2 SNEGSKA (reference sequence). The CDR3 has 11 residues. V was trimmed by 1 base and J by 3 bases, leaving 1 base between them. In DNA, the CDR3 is TGCAGTGCTAGAGTTGGAAACACCATATATTTT. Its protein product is CSARVGNTIYF.

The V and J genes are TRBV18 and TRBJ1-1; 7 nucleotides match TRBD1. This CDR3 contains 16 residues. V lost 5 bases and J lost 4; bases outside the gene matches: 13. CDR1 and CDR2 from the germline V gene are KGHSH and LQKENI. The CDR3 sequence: CASSSRQGGEGTEAFF. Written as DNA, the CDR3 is TGTGCCAGCTCATCGCGACAGGGAGGTGAGGGCACTGAAGCTTTCTTT.

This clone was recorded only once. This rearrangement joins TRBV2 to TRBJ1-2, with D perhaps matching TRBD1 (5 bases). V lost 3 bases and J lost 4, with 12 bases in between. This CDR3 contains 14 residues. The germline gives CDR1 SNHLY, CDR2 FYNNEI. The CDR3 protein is CASSDRAIFYGYTF. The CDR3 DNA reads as TGTGCCAGCAGTGACAGGGCCATCTTCTATGGCTACACCTTC.

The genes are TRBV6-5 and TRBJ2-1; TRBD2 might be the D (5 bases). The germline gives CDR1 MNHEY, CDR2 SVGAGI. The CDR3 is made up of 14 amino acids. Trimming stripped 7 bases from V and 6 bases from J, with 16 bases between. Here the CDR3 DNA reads TGTGCCAGCACTAGCCCCCCAAGCGTCAATGAGCAGTTCTTC. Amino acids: CASTSPPSVNEQFF.

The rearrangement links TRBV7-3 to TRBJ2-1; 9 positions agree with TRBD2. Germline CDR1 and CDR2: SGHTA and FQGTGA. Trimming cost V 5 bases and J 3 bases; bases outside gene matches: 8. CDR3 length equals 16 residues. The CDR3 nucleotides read TGTGCCAGCAGCACCACAGCGGGAGGTCTCTACAATGAGCAGTTCTTC. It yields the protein CASSTTAGGLYNEQFF.

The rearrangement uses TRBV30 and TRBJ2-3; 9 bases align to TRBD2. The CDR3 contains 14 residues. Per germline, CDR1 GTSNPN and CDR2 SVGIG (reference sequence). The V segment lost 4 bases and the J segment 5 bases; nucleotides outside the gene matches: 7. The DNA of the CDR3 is TGTGCCTGGAATCGGGGACTAGCCAAAGATACGCAGTATTTT. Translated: CAWNRGLAKDTQYF.

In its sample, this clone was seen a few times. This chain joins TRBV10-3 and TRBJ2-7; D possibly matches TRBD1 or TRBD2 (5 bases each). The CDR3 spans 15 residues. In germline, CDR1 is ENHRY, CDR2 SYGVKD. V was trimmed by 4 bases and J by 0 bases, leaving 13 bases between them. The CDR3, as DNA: TGTGCCATCAGTGTTGACCGGGGCAGCTCCTACGAGCAGTACTTC. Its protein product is CAISVDRGSSYEQYF.

CDR3 DNA: TGTGCCAGCTCACCATTAGCGGCCTCCTACAATGAGCAGTTCTTC. Translated: CASSPLAASYNEQFF. V gene TRBV18 combines with J gene TRBJ2-1; tentative D call: TRBD2 (6 bases). V lost 2 bases and J lost 0, with 8 bases in between. Germline loops: CDR1 KGHSH, CDR2 LQKENI. This CDR3 is built from 15 residues.

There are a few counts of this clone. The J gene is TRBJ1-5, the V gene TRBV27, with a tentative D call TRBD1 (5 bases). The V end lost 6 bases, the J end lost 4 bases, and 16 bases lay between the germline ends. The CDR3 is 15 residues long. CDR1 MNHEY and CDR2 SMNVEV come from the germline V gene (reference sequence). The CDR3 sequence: CASSRGTHGNQPQHF. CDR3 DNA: TGTGCCAGCAGCCGTGGGACCCATGGGAATCAGCCCCAGCATTTT.